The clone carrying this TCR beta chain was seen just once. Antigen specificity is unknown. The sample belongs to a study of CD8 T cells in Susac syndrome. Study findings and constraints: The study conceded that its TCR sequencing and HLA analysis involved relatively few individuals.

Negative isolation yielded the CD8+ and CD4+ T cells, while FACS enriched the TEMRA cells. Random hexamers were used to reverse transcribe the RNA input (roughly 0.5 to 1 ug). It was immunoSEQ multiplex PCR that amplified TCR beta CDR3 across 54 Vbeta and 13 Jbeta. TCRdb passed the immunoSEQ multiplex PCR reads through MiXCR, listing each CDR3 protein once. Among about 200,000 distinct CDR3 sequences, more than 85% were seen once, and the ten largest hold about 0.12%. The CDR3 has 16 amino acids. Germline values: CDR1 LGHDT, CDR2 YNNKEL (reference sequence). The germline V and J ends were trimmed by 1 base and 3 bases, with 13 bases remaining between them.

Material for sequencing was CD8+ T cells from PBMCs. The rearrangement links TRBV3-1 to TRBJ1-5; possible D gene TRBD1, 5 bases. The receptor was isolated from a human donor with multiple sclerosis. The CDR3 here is CASSQAYAGTNQPQHF. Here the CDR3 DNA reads TGTGCCAGCAGCCAAGCGTACGCGGGGACCAATCAGCCCCAGCATTTT.